Below, 5 T cell receptor beta chains from the same sample are listed, as sequenced in a study of Graves' ophthalmopathy and Graves' hyperthyroidism. For repertoire sequencing, the TCR beta CDR3 regions were amplified from RNA transcripts. The first round was an RT-PCR with HTBI primers, and the second round was a multiplex PCR. TCRdb processed the multiplex PCR reads anew with MiXCR; each CDR3 protein has one entry. The repertoire holds about 620,000 distinct CDR3 sequences, 22% seen once, with approximately 6.5% in the top ten. Material: peripheral blood. The receptors derive from a woman under 30 with stable Graves' hyperthyroidism. Some clones in this sample may be carry-over from other donors' samples.

The sample holds many counts of this clonotype. The chain has TRBV27 and TRBJ2-7; TRBD1 is a possible D gene (6 bases). The length of the CDR3 is 15 residues. Germline loops: CDR1 MNHEY, CDR2 SMNVEV (reference sequence). Trimming left V 6 bases short and J 2 bases short, with 17 bases between. The CDR3 DNA is TGTGCCAGCAGCGTTCTCCCGGACAGAACCTACGAGCAGTACTTC. It specifies CASSVLPDRTYEQYF.

This clonotype was seen a handful of times. V gene TRBV28 combines with J gene TRBJ1-5; the D is unclear. Germline-derived CDR1 and CDR2 are MDHEN and SYDVKM. V lost 2 bases and J 2 bases, leaving 10 bases between the germline ends. The CDR3 is 15 residues long. Here the CDR3 reads CASSLPHSGNQPQHF. The CDR3 region has the DNA TGTGCCAGCAGTTTACCACACTCTGGCAATCAGCCCCAGCATTTT.

As regards this clonotype: This likely comes from a read error, as the CDR3 has no conserved phenylalanine or tryptophan at its end. The rearrangement links TRBV6-1 to TRBJ2-5; possibly TRBD2 for D (7 bases). Germline loops: CDR1 MNHNS, CDR2 SASEGT. The CDR3 has 13 residues. V lost 6 bases, J lost 5 bases, and 13 bases lay in between. The CDR3 here is CASRGGGSETQYL. The CDR3, as DNA: TGTGCCAGCAGAGGCGGGGGCTCGGAGACCCAGTACCTC.

This clonotype was observed a handful of times. Being one base from a much bigger clone, this may be a read error. The chain links TRBV6-2 or TRBV6-3 to TRBJ2-2; TRBD1 matches 8 bases. The germline gives CDR1 MNHEY, CDR2 SVGEGT. This CDR3 region has 17 residues. The CDR3 DNA follows: TGTGCCAGCAGTTATAGTATTTGGACAGGGAACACCGTGGAGCTGTTTTTT. Translation: CASSYSIWTGNTVELFF.

With regard to this clonotype: Germline is not matched at one junction end, which may reflect a read error. The chain combines TRBV20-1 with TRBJ2-7; no definite D call. The germline V gene encodes CDR1 DFQATT and CDR2 SNEGSKA (reference sequence). The CDR3 totals 14 residues. The CDR3 DNA sequence: TGCAGTGCTAGAGTTCATCTGAACTTCTACGAGCGGTACTTC. Amino acid sequence: CSARVHLNFYERYF.